The entry that follows covers one T cell receptor (beta chain) sequence. The data originate from a study of blood T cell repertoires in COVID-19. Study summary: COVID-19 samples collected from the United States, Italy and Spain covered acute and convalescent phases.

CDR3 size: 15 residues. CDR1 is KGHSH and CDR2 is LQKENI in the germline V gene. J gave up 4 bases and V 3 bases, and 7 bases lay outside the gene matches. Original processing methods: The authors estimated nucleated cell counts from reference gene primer amplification. Sequenced by immunoSEQ multiplex PCR; TCRdb stores in-frame clones only, minus some. V and J calls and clone size come straight from that table; D and trimming were deduced from the DNA. The sample has about 180,000 clones; 65% to 90% are singletons. The rearrangement uses TRBV18 and TRBJ1-1; 8 nucleotides line up with TRBD1. The sample comprised peripheral blood. This sequence was found in a man between 50 and 59 years old with active or convalescent COVID-19. The CDR3 spells CASSPGVTGGTEAFF. DNA for the CDR3: TGTGCCAGCTCACCCGGCGTTACAGGGGGCACTGAAGCTTTCTTT.